This T cell receptor (beta chain) is drawn from a study of beta chain features in type 1 diabetes. Study background: The samples had about 100,000,000 sorted cells examined in all.

Comment on this clone: Its antigen is currently unknown.

General study results and limits: Because the template was cDNA, high-expressing cells might be over-represented.

As every portion of the isolated RNA was reverse transcribed, the sequencing read expressed TCRB transcripts. Libraries were prepared by immunoSEQ multiplex PCR; TCRdb keeps only in-frame clonotypes and omits some of them. The table has around 430,000 clones, roughly 31% seen once. The sample was naive CD4+ T cells from blood. The receptor was isolated from a man aged 18 to 30 in good health.

The CDR3 region has the DNA TGTGCCATCAGTGATACAGATGGAAACACCATATATTTT. As protein: CAISDTDGNTIYF. V gene TRBV10-3 combines with J gene TRBJ1-3; no clear D. V dropped 3 bases and J dropped 3 bases, with 6 bases sitting between them. The CDR3 spans 13 residues. CDR1 ENHRY and CDR2 SYGVKD come from the germline V gene.